These 3 T cell receptor beta chains came from one sample sequenced in a study of blood T cell repertoires in COVID-19. Some clones are missing from TCRdb's copy, which holds only in-frame ones; the method was immunoSEQ multiplex PCR. The sample includes 470,000 or so clones, about 90% of them seen just once. Sequencing was carried out using PBMCs or T cells enriched from blood (not recorded which). All receptors derive from a woman aged 18-30 years with acute COVID-19.

J is TRBJ1-1 and V is TRBV19; 8 bases fit TRBD1. Germline V gives CDR1 LNHDA, CDR2 SQIVND (reference sequence). With 1 base clipped from V and 8 bases from J, the junction kept 6 bases outside the gene matches. The CDR3 totals 14 residues. The CDR3 DNA is TGTGCCAGTAGTATAGTACGTGACAGGGGCGAAGCTTTCTTT. Residues: CASSIVRDRGEAFF.

This chain uses TRBV6-2 or TRBV6-3 with TRBJ2-7; 13 bases map to TRBD2. The CDR3 has 19 residues. Germline V gene data show CDR1 as MNHEY and CDR2 as SVGEGT. V was pared by 0 bases and J by 1 base, with 9 bases of the junction left unmatched. The CDR3 is CASSYSQRTSGRRSYEQYF. The CDR3 bases are TGTGCCAGCAGTTACTCCCAGCGGACTAGCGGGAGACGATCCTACGAGCAGTACTTC.

Only a few counts were recorded for this clone. The chain links TRBV19 to TRBJ1-2, with a possible D match to TRBD1 (6 bases). The CDR3 totals 13 residues. The germline CDR1 and CDR2 sequences are LNHDA and SQIVND (reference sequence). The ends were cut back, 9 bases at V and 5 bases at J, with 16 bases in the middle. The CDR3, as DNA: TGTGCCAGCAGGTGGACAGCGAAGTATGGCTACACCTTC. It codes for CASRWTAKYGYTF.